This entry lists 18 T cell receptor beta chains sequenced from one sample in a study of blood T cells in healthy people across ages. Through a sample-barcoded 5' primer and a J-beta primer mix, a second PCR was run for roughly 7 to 12 cycles. TCRdb reanalysed the 5' RACE reads using MiXCR and keeps one entry per CDR3 protein. The sample consists of approximately 760,000 distinct CDR3 sequences, roughly 25% of them appearing once. The sample was also linked to a second study, of T cells of mothers and their children.

The specimen sequenced was blood. The source of these receptors is a boy between 10 and 17 years old in good health.

This clonotype was detected a few times. The chain couples TRBV25-1 to TRBJ2-1; D may be TRBD2 (5 bases). V gave up 4 bases and J gave up 5 bases, with 18 bases separating them. The CDR3 runs to 16 residues. Germline CDR1 and CDR2: MGHDK and SYGVNS. The CDR3: CASSGGIDGRNNEQFF. The CDR3 DNA sequence: TGTGCCAGCAGTGGAGGGATAGATGGACGCAACAATGAGCAGTTCTTC.

The chain recombines TRBV7-2 with TRBJ2-6, with unresolved D. The V end was cut by 8 bases, the J end by 0 bases, with 8 bases between. The germline gives CDR1 SGHTA, CDR2 FQGNSA. The CDR3 runs 14 residues. CDR3 amino acids: CASGASSGANVLTF. In nucleotides, the CDR3 is TGTGCCAGCGGAGCTAGCTCTGGGGCCAACGTCCTGACTTTC.

A note on this clonotype: The germline gene is not matched at one end of the junction; a read error may be the cause. The chain has TRBV6-2 or TRBV6-3 and TRBJ2-5, with a possible D match to TRBD2 (6 bases). Looked up from germline, CDR1 is MNHEY and CDR2 is SVGEGT. The CDR3 length is 14 residues. The CDR3 bases are TGTGCCAGCATCCGCGGAGGGGTACAAGGGACCCAGTACTTC. It specifies CASIRGGVQGTQYF.

This chain links TRBV2 with TRBJ1-5; tentative D call: TRBD1 (6 bases). The CDR3 is made up of 16 amino acids. Germline assignment: CDR1 SNHLY and CDR2 FYNNEI. The germline V and J ends were trimmed by 6 bases and 6 bases, with 21 bases remaining between them. CDR3 DNA: TGTGCCAGCAGCGCTACGGGGACAAGGGCGGCTCAGCCCCAGCATTTT. It translates to CASSATGTRAAQPQHF.

This chain uses TRBV7-6 with TRBJ2-5; 8 nucleotides match TRBD2. The assigned J gene may be wrong: the sequence end matches TRBJ2-1 better. Per the germline V gene, CDR1 is SGHVS and CDR2 is FNYEAQ. This CDR3 is 16 amino acids long. The CDR3 reads CASSSTGTSLDNEQFF. CDR3 coding DNA: TGTGCCAGCAGCTCAACCGGGACTAGTCTCGACAATGAGCAGTTCTTC.

This clonotype turned up a few times. The CDR3 loop is CAAWDRGLYGYTF. The CDR3, as DNA: TGTGCCGCTTGGGACAGGGGGCTCTATGGCTACACCTTC. This chain uses TRBV2 with TRBJ1-2, with 12 bases identical to TRBD1. The CDR3 is 13 amino acids. From germline, CDR1 is SNHLY and CDR2 FYNNEI. Trimming removed 11 bases from V and 4 bases from J; junction bases left unmatched: 5.

The chain combines TRBV13 with TRBJ1-4; D not certain. V lost 3 bases to trimming and J lost 12 bases, with 11 bases between them. CDR1 and CDR2 (germline): PRHDT, FYEKMQ (reference sequence). CDR3 length equals 12 residues. The CDR3 DNA reads TGTGCCAGCAGCTTTTTGAACGGGGAACTGTTTTTT. Translation: CASSFLNGELFF.

The chain carries TRBV6-2 or TRBV6-3 and TRBJ1-2; no clear D gene. The CDR3 spans 14 residues. Germline-derived CDR1 and CDR2 are MNHEY and SVGEGT. V was pared by 11 bases and J by 4 bases, with 20 bases between. In DNA form, the CDR3 reads TGTGCCGGCACAAAAGAGCCGACGAGCTATGGCTACACCTTC. Translated: CAGTKEPTSYGYTF.

This clonotype appeared a few times. The rearrangement uses TRBV19 and TRBJ2-3; TRBD2 agrees at 8 bases. The CDR3 is 15 residues long. V trimming: 3 bases; J trimming: 2 bases; junction bases outside the gene matches: 4. Germline V gives CDR1 LNHDA, CDR2 SQIVND (reference sequence). In DNA form, the CDR3 reads TGTGCCAGTAGTATGCCCGGGGGGGTCACAGATACGCAGTATTTT. Translated, it gives CASSMPGGVTDTQYF.

This chain uses TRBV20-1 with TRBJ2-1; a weak D match, TRBD2 (6 bases). The CDR3 loop spans 14 amino acids. V lost 4 bases, J lost 0 bases, and 10 bases lay in between. Germline-derived CDR1 and CDR2 are DFQATT and SNEGSKA (reference sequence). This CDR3 is CSATAGSSYNEQFF. In DNA, the CDR3 is TGCAGTGCTACCGCGGGAAGCTCCTACAATGAGCAGTTCTTC.

The rearrangement uses TRBV2 and TRBJ1-2, with D hard to call. Germline V CDR1 and CDR2: SNHLY, FYNNEI. V lost 1 base and J 2 bases, leaving 8 bases between the germline ends. The length of the CDR3 is 14 residues. The CDR3 loop reads CASSEELRNYGYTF. CDR3 nucleotides: TGTGCCAGCAGTGAAGAGCTACGGAACTATGGCTACACCTTC. Full variable domain (outside the CDR3, taken from reference TRBV2 and TRBJ1-2): EPEVTQTPSHQVTQMGQEVILRCVPISNHLYFYWYRQILGQKVEFLVSFYNNEISEKSEIFDDQFSVERPDGSNFTLKIRSTKLEDSAMYFCASSEELRNYGYTFGSGTRLTVV.

The CDR3 sequence: CSARSAGELFF. The CDR3, as DNA: TGCAGTGCTAGATCCGCGGGGGAACTGTTTTTT. V is TRBV20-1 and J is TRBJ1-4; D perhaps matches TRBD1 (5 bases). The germline V gene encodes CDR1 DFQATT and CDR2 SNEGSKA (reference sequence). CDR3 length equals 11 residues. Trimming removed 2 bases at V and 12 bases at J, with 10 bases between.

The chain couples TRBV5-1 to TRBJ1-2; 8 nucleotides line up with TRBD1. This CDR3 is 15 amino acids long. The V segment lost 0 bases and the J segment 7 bases; nucleotides outside the gene matches: 8. The germline V gene encodes CDR1 SGHRS and CDR2 YFSETQ. CDR3 region: CASSLGGQGSGGYTF. The CDR3 DNA sequence: TGCGCCAGCAGCTTGGGTGGACAGGGAAGCGGTGGCTACACCTTC.

The chain links TRBV6-5 to TRBJ2-7; TRBD1 matches 8 bases. This CDR3 is 13 amino acids long. Germline-derived CDR1 and CDR2 are MNHEY and SVGAGI. With V trimmed by 7 bases and J by 7 bases, 9 bases remained unmatched. As DNA, the CDR3 is TGTGCCAGCACCATCCGACAGGGGATGGAGCAGTACTTC. Translated: CASTIRQGMEQYF.

This clonotype was found a few times. The V and J genes are TRBV28 and TRBJ2-5; D is possibly TRBD1 (5 bases). Trimming pared 4 bases from V and 1 base from J, leaving 13 bases between. From germline, CDR1 is MDHEN and CDR2 SYDVKM. The CDR3 has 15 residues. Here the CDR3 DNA reads TGTGCCAGCAGTTCCTTCCGGCAGGGCCAAGAGACCCAGTACTTC. Its protein product is CASSSFRQGQETQYF. The variable domain in full, with the rest retrieved from reference TRBV28 and TRBJ2-5, is DVKVTQSSRYLVKRTGEKVFLECVQDMDHENMFWYRQDPGLGLRLIYFSYDVKMKEKGDIPEGYSVSREKKERFSLILESASTNQTSMYLCASSSFRQGQETQYFGPGTRLLVL.

J is TRBJ2-3 and V is TRBV7-2, with D perhaps matching TRBD2 (6 bases). Germline values: CDR1 SGHTA, CDR2 FQGNSA. CDR3 length equals 13 residues. Deletions cut 6 bases from V and 6 bases from J, with 13 bases between. As DNA, the CDR3 is TGTGCCAGCAGATCTACTAGCTTTGATACGCAGTATTTT. Amino acid sequence: CASRSTSFDTQYF.

A few counts support this clonotype. This sequence joins TRBV12-3 or TRBV12-4 and TRBJ2-2; D is perhaps TRBD1 (5 bases). The CDR3 length is 14 residues. Trimming removed 7 bases from V and 8 bases from J, with 17 bases in between. DNA of the CDR3: TGTGCCAGCACCCAAACACAGGACGCGGGGGAGCTGTTTTTT. It specifies CASTQTQDAGELFF.

This clonotype was observed a few times. The V and J genes are TRBV6-5 and TRBJ2-5; a possible D gene is TRBD2 (5 bases). Looked up from germline, CDR1 is MNHEY and CDR2 is SVGAGI. V was shortened by 6 bases and J by 5 bases, with 16 bases between the two germline ends. This CDR3 contains 14 residues. The CDR3 sequence: CASSPRSGGETQYF. The DNA for the CDR3 is TGTGCCAGCAGCCCAAGAAGCGGTGGGGAGACCCAGTACTTC.